Listed below are T cell receptor beta chains from one sample, sequenced in a study of CD8 T cells in ankylosing spondylitis. Each CDR3 protein gets one entry after TCRdb re-called the 5' RACE reads with MiXCR. The data show roughly 370,000 distinct CDR3 sequences, under 25% seen once. The sample comprised blood, either unsorted or a sorted T cell fraction (not recorded which). Receptors originate from a male donor with ankylosing spondylitis. Each CDR3 is given with its conserved first and last residue. The D gene is left open where the match is weak. Clone size is shown for a subset of rows, as once, few, many or a class of expanded clone.

j_call v_call clone_size d_call cdr3_aa cdr3_nt
TRBJ2-4 TRBV5-1 few . CASSTGGGNIQYF TGCGCCAGCAGCACAGGTGGGGGAAACATTCAGTACTTC
TRBJ2-1 TRBV10-3 . . CAINDQADYNEQFF TGTGCCATCAATGATCAGGCAGACTACAATGAGCAGTTCTTC
TRBJ2-2 TRBV6-1 many . CASGSSESNTGELFF TGTGCCAGCGGGTCTAGCGAATCGAACACCGGGGAGCTGTTTTTT
TRBJ2-1 TRBV20-1 few . CSPWDSRRGNEQFF TGCAGTCCATGGGACTCCCGGAGGGGGAATGAGCAGTTCTTC
TRBJ2-1 TRBV7-2 few TRBD1 CASTSTGLEQFF TGTGCCAGCACCTCGACAGGGCTTGAGCAGTTCTTC
TRBJ2-1 TRBV7-3 . TRBD2 CASSPPTSASYNEQFF TGTGCCAGCAGCCCCCCGACTAGCGCCTCCTACAATGAGCAGTTCTTC
TRBJ1-2 TRBV7-2 . . CASSALGARYGYTF TGTGCCAGCAGCGCCTTGGGGGCGCGATATGGCTACACCTTC
TRBJ1-5 TRBV24-1 few TRBD1 CAVHRGLRQPQHF TGTGCCGTCCACAGGGGTTTGAGGCAGCCCCAGCATTTT
TRBJ2-3 TRBV20-1 few . CSASTWRPSDTDTQYF TGCAGTGCTAGTACTTGGCGGCCCTCGGACACAGATACGCAGTATTTT
TRBJ2-1 TRBV29-1 once . CATTYYNEQFF TGCGCGACTACCTACTACAATGAGCAGTTCTTC
TRBJ1-3 TRBV7-9 . TRBD1 CASSLARWDRVENTIYF TGTGCCAGCAGCTTAGCGCGCTGGGACAGGGTGGAAAACACCATATATTTT
TRBJ1-2 TRBV18 few . CASSLVGEVDYGYTF TGTGCCAGCTCACTCGTTGGGGAAGTGGACTATGGCTACACCTTC
TRBJ2-7 TRBV28 . . CASRRQAPWGQYF TGTGCCAGCCGCCGACAGGCCCCCTGGGGGCAGTACTTC
TRBJ1-2 TRBV3-1 . TRBD1 CASSQVSRQGPGGYTF TGTGCCAGCAGCCAAGTGTCCCGACAGGGGCCGGGGGGCTACACCTTC
TRBJ2-1 TRBV5-1 . . CASSLGQGLYNEQFF TGCGCCAGCAGCTTGGGACAGGGACTGTACAATGAGCAGTTCTTC
TRBJ2-1 TRBV18 . TRBD2 CASSPALAGDPSEQFF TGTGCCAGCTCACCAGCCCTAGCGGGAGACCCCAGTGAGCAGTTCTTC
TRBJ2-1 TRBV12-3/TRBV12-4 . TRBD2 CASRTGTSPNEQFF TGTGCCAGCAGGACCGGGACTAGTCCTAATGAGCAGTTCTTC
TRBJ2-2 TRBV3-1 . . CASSPVSTGRTGELFF TGTGCCAGCAGCCCGGTCTCGACAGGACGAACCGGGGAGCTGTTTTTT
TRBJ2-1 TRBV7-6 many . CASSLWFGDNEQFF TGTGCCAGCAGCTTATGGTTTGGAGACAATGAGCAGTTCTTC
TRBJ2-1 TRBV20-1 many . CSATPGSPPPYNEQFF TGCAGTGCTACCCCGGGTAGCCCCCCACCCTACAATGAGCAGTTCTTC
TRBJ1-1 TRBV29-1 . . CSVARQMNTEAFF TGCAGCGTAGCTCGGCAAATGAACACTGAAGCTTTCTTT
TRBJ1-1 TRBV7-8 . . CASSRISLNTEAFF TGTGCCAGCAGCAGAATCAGCTTGAACACTGAAGCTTTCTTT
TRBJ1-3 TRBV28 few . CASRLRPLSGNTIYF TGTGCCAGCAGACTTAGACCGCTTTCTGGAAACACCATATATTTT
TRBJ2-5 TRBV12-3/TRBV12-4 many . CASSLGQKETQYF TGTGCCAGCAGTTTAGGGCAGAAAGAGACCCAGTACTTC
TRBJ1-6 TRBV20-1 . . CSASTGKGSPLHF TGCAGTGCTAGCACAGGGAAGGGTTCACCCCTCCACTTT
TRBJ1-4 TRBV30 . TRBD1 CAWSAARGTAGSNNEKLFF TGTGCCTGGAGTGCCGCACGTGGGACAGCAGGATCCAATAATGAAAAACTGTTTTTT
TRBJ2-3 TRBV14 few . CASSQDRGNGRDTQYF TGTGCCAGCAGCCAAGATCGCGGAAATGGGAGGGATACGCAGTATTTT
TRBJ2-1 TRBV7-2 . . CASSLRWSGANNEQFF TGTGCCAGCAGCCTGCGGTGGTCTGGGGCCAACAATGAGCAGTTCTTC
TRBJ2-2 TRBV29-1 . . CSVAWMGGELFF TGCAGCGTGGCATGGATGGGCGGGGAGCTGTTTTTT
TRBJ2-1 TRBV20-1 few TRBD2 CSARVETSYGRQFF TGCAGTGCTAGAGTTGAGACTAGCTACGGGAGGCAGTTCTTC
TRBJ2-1 TRBV19 . TRBD2 CASSNSLAGPSYNEQFF TGTGCCAGTAGTAATTCGCTAGCGGGCCCCTCCTACAATGAGCAGTTCTTC
TRBJ2-2 TRBV2 few . CASKVAGELFF TGTGCCAGCAAGGTTGCCGGGGAGCTGTTTTTT
TRBJ2-1 TRBV3-1 once TRBD1 CASSRGTVVNEQFF TGTGCCAGCAGCCGAGGGACAGTCGTCAATGAGCAGTTCTTC
TRBJ1-1 TRBV27 few TRBD1 CASSRGYQGDWEAFF TGTGCCAGCAGCCGGGGTTACCAGGGGGACTGGGAAGCTTTCTTT
TRBJ2-3 TRBV4-2 many . CASSQDGSTDTQYF TGTGCCAGCAGCCAAGACGGGAGCACAGATACGCAGTATTTT
TRBJ1-2 TRBV20-1 . . CSAEDPTPMGYTF TGCAGTGCTGAGGACCCGACCCCTATGGGCTACACCTTC
TRBJ1-1 TRBV29-1 . . CSTSQEKNTEAFF TGCAGCACTTCACAGGAGAAGAACACTGAAGCTTTCTTT
TRBJ2-5 TRBV11-2 . TRBD2 CASSAAAAGAKETQYF TGTGCCAGCAGCGCCGCGGCGGCGGGAGCTAAGGAGACCCAGTACTTC
TRBJ1-6 TRBV6-1 . . CASSGTGWQARNSPLHF TGTGCCAGCAGCGGCACGGGATGGCAGGCGAGGAATTCACCCCTCCACTTT
TRBJ2-2 TRBV24-1 few . CATRGDHGELFF TGTGCCACCAGGGGGGATCACGGGGAGCTGTTTTTT
TRBJ1-2 TRBV30 . . CAERNYGYTF TGTGCGGAGCGAAACTATGGCTACACCTTC
TRBJ1-6 TRBV12-3/TRBV12-4 . . CASSFVGGRSYNSPLHF TGTGCCAGCAGTTTTGTCGGGGGGCGCTCCTATAATTCACCCCTCCACTTT
TRBJ1-5 TRBV29-1 few . CSVEVGDLNQPQHF TGCAGCGTTGAAGTCGGGGACCTGAATCAGCCCCAGCATTTT
TRBJ2-7 TRBV12-3/TRBV12-4 many TRBD2 CASRLLAGWSEQYF TGTGCCAGCAGGCTTCTAGCGGGGTGGAGCGAGCAGTACTTC
TRBJ2-3 TRBV5-1 few . CASSLDGSNPDTQYF TGCGCCAGCAGCTTGGACGGCTCGAATCCAGATACGCAGTATTTT
TRBJ2-3 TRBV11-2 . . CASSLAGTHTDTQYF TGTGCCAGCAGCTTAGCCGGGACGCACACAGATACGCAGTATTTT
TRBJ2-7 TRBV18 few . CASSPRGGGSYEQYF TGTGCCAGCTCACCACGCGGCGGCGGCTCCTACGAGCAGTACTTC
TRBJ1-2 TRBV2 . TRBD1 CASSVGTVYGYTF TGTGCCAGCAGTGTCGGGACAGTCTATGGCTACACCTTC
TRBJ2-3 TRBV20-1 once TRBD1 CSASQDRGSTDTQYF TGCAGTGCTAGTCAAGACAGGGGGAGCACAGATACGCAGTATTTT
TRBJ1-3 TRBV14 . TRBD1 CASSQEFLNRGHENTIYF TGTGCCAGCAGCCAAGAATTCCTGAATAGGGGGCACGAAAACACCATATATTTT
TRBJ2-2 TRBV28 few TRBD2 CARASGRRTGELFF TGTGCCAGGGCTAGCGGGAGACGGACCGGGGAGCTGTTTTTT
TRBJ1-2 TRBV12-3/TRBV12-4 few TRBD1 CASSLTTGGYGYTF TGTGCCAGCAGTTTGACGACAGGGGGCTATGGCTACACCTTC
TRBJ2-1 TRBV7-3 . TRBD1 CASSDRVNNEQFF TGTGCCAGCAGCGACAGGGTAAACAATGAGCAGTTCTTC